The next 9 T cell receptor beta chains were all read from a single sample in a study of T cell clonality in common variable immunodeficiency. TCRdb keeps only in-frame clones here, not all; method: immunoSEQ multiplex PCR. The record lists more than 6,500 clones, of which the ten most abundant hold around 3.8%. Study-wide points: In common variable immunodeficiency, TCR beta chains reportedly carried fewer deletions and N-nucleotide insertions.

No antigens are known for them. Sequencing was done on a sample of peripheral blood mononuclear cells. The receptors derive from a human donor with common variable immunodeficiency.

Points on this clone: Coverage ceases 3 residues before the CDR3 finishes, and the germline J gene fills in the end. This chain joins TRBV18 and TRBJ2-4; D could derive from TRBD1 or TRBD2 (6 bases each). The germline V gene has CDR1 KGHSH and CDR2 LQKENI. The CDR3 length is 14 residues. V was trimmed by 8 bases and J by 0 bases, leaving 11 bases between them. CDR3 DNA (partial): TGTGCCAGCCGCGCGGGACAAGCCAAAAACATT. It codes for CASRAGQAKNI. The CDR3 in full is CASRAGQAKNIQYF.

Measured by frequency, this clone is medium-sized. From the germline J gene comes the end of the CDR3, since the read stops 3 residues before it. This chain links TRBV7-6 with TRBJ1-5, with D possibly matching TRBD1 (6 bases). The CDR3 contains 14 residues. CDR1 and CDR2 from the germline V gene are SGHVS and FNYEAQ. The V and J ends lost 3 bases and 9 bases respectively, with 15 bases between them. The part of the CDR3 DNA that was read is TGTGCCAGCAGCTTGCGGGACACTCAAGCGCCC. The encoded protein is CASSLRDTQAP. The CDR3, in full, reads CASSLRDTQAPQHF.

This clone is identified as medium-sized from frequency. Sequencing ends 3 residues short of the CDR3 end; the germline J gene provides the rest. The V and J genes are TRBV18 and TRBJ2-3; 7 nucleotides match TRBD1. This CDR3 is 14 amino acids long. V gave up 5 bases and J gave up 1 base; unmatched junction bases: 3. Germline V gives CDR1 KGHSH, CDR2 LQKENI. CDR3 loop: CASSSQGRTDTQYF. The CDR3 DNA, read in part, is TGTGCCAGCTCATCACAGGGGCGCACAGATACG.

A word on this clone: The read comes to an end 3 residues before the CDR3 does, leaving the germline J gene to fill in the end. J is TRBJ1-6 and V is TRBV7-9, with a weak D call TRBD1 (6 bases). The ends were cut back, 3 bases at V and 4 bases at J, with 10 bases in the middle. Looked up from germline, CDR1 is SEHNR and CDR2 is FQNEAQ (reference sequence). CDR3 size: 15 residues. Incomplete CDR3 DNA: TGTGCCAGCAGCTTTTACAGGGATTATAATTCACCC. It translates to CASSFYRDYNSP. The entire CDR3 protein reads CASSFYRDYNSPLHF.

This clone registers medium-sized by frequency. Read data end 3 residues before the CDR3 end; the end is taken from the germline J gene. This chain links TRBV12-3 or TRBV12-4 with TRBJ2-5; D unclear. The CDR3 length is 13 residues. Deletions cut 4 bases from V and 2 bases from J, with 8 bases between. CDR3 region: CASSWAIQETQYF. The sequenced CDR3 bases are TGTGCCAGCAGTTGGGCAATTCAAGAGACC.

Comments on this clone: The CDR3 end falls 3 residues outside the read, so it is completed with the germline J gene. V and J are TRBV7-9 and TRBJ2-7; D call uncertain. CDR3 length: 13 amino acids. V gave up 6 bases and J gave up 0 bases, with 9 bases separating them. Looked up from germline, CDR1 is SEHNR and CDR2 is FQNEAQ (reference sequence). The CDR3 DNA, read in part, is TGTGCCAGCAGGCCCGTACTCTCCTACGAG. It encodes CASRPVLSYE. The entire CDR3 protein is CASRPVLSYEQYF.

CDR3: CASSFDRGDYGYTF. CDR3 bases read: TGTGCCAGCAGCTTCGACAGGGGGGACTATGGC. The V gene is TRBV7-9, the J gene TRBJ1-2; 9 bases map to TRBD1. The sequenced fragment ends 3 residues before the CDR3 boundary, so the rest is inferred from the germline J gene. Germline V lookup: CDR1 SEHNR, CDR2 FQNEAQ (reference sequence). J gave up 3 bases and V 3 bases, and 2 bases lay outside the gene matches. The length of the CDR3 is 14 residues. The whole variable domain, filled in from reference TRBV7-9 and TRBJ1-2, reads DTGVSQNPRHKITKRGQNVTFRCDPISEHNRLYWYRQTLGQGPEFLTYFQNEAQLEKSRLLSDRFSAERPKGSFSTLEIQRTEQGDSAMYLCASSFDRGDYGYTFGSGTRLTVV.

The covered CDR3 bases are TGTGCCAGCAGCTTAGATGTGGCTCAAGTA. This gives the protein CASSLDVAQV. The complete CDR3 protein is CASSLDVAQVAFF. V and J are TRBV7-2 and TRBJ1-1; D not resolved. The CDR3 end falls 3 residues outside the read, so it is completed with the germline J gene. Germline lookup yields CDR1 SGHTA and CDR2 FQGNSA. The CDR3 has 13 residues.

The sequenced part of the CDR3 DNA is TGTGCCAGCTCACACACAGATAACTATGGC. Amino acids: CASSHTDNYG. The whole CDR3 region reads CASSHTDNYGYTF. V and J are TRBV18 and TRBJ1-2; no clear D. The read terminates 3 residues before the CDR3 end, so the remaining end is supplied by the germline J gene. V lost 4 bases to trimming and J lost 1 base, with 7 bases between them. This CDR3 comprises 13 residues. The germline V gene encodes CDR1 KGHSH and CDR2 LQKENI.